The sequence of this T cell receptor (beta chain) was determined in a study of Tregs in tolerant kidney transplant recipients. The CDR3 is made up of 13 amino acids. Trimming at V came to 4 bases and at J to 4 bases, leaving 0 bases not matched to a gene. Germline assignment: CDR1 SNHLY and CDR2 FYNNEI. Sequencing was performed with immunoSEQ multiplex PCR; in TCRdb, only in-frame clones are kept and a portion is missing. Of about 73,000 clones listed, around 98% were seen once; the top ten hold 0.55% to 0.6%. This chain connects TRBV2 to TRBJ2-2; TRBD2 matches 7 bases. The sequencing here drew on CD4+ T cells from blood, taken before the transplant. The receptor's source is a human donor who received a combined kidney and bone marrow transplant. The DNA of the CDR3 is TGTGCCAGCAGTGGGGGGGGCACCGGGGAGCTGTTTTTT. Amino acid sequence: CASSGGGTGELFF.